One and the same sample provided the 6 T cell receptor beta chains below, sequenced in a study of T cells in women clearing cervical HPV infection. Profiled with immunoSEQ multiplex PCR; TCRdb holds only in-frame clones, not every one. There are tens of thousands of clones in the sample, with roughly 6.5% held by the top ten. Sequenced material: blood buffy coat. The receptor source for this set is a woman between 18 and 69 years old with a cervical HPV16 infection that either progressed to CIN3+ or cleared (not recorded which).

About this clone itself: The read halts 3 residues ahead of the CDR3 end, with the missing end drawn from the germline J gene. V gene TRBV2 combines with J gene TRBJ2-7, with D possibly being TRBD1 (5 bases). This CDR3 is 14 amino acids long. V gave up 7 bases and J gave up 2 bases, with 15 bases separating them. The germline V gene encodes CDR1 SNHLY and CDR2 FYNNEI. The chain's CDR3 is CASNKRQKTYEQYF. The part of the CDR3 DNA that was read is TGTGCCAGCAACAAAAGACAGAAAACCTACGAG.

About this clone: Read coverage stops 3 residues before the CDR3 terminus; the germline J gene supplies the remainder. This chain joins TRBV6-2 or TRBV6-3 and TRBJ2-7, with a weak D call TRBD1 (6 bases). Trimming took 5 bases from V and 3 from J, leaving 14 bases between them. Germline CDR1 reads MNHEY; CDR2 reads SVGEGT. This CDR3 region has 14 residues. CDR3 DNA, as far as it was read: TGTGCCAGCAGTCCGGATGGACAGTTCTACGAG. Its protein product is CASSPDGQFYE. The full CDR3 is CASSPDGQFYEQYF.

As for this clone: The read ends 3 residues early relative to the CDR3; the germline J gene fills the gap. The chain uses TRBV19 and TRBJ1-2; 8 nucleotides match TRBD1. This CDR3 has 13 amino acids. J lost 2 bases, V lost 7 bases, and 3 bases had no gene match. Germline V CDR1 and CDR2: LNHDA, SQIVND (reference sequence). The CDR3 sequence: CASKGQENYGYTF. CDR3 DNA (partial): TGTGCCAGTAAGGGACAGGAGAACTATGGC.

Here the CDR3 reads CSARSRGGNQPQHF. The sequenced CDR3 bases are TGCAGTGCTAGAAGCAGGGGAGGCAATCAGCCC. The chain is built from TRBV20-1 and TRBJ1-5, with a tentative D call TRBD1 (6 bases). The observed sequence ends 3 residues before the CDR3 terminus, with the missing tail filled in from the germline J gene. Trimming stripped 2 bases from V and 2 bases from J, with 10 bases between. CDR3 length: 14 amino acids. CDR1 is DFQATT and CDR2 is SNEGSKA in the germline V gene (reference sequence).

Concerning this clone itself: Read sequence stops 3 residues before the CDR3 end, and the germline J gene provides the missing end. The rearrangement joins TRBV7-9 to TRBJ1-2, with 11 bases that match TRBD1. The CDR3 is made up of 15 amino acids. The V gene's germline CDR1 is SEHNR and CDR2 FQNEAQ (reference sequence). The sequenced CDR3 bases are TGTGCCAGCAGCTCCTCCGGGACAGGGGGTACCGGC. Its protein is CASSSSGTGGTG. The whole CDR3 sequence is CASSSSGTGGTGYTF.

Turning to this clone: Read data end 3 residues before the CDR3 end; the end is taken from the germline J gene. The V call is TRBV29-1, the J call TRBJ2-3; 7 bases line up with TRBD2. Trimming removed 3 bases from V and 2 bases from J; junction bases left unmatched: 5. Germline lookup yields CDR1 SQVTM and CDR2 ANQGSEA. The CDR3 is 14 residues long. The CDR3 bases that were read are TGCAGCGTTGACCCTAGCGGAACCACAGATACG. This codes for CSVDPSGTTDT. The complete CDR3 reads CSVDPSGTTDTQYF.